Described below is a single TCR beta chain sequence and its context. The data stem from a study of T cell responses to AZD1222 COVID-19 vaccine. Trimming removed 4 bases from V and 7 bases from J; junction bases left unmatched: 10. The CDR3 loop spans 16 amino acids. Germline CDR1 reads SGHNT; CDR2 reads YYREEE (reference sequence). This table comes from immunoSEQ multiplex PCR, and its TCRdb copy is limited to in-frame clones, with some not included. This sample has around 200,000 clones, with roughly 91% found just once. The rearrangement uses TRBV5-4 and TRBJ2-3; 12 nucleotides align to TRBD1. This sequence originates from an adult who received the AZD1222 COVID-19 vaccine. Material: peripheral blood, obtained 28 days after the second AZD1222 dose. The CDR3 DNA follows: TGTGCCAGCAGCGCTGGGGGGACAGGGGGCCGTTATACGCAGTATTTT. It codes for CASSAGGTGGRYTQYF.